This entry describes one TCR beta chain. Its specificity is unknown. Amplification yielded TCR beta CDR3 regions, with RNA transcripts as the source. Initially, a first-round RT-PCR of the TCR CDR3 employed the HTBI primer set. TCRdb recomputed calls from the multiplex PCR reads with MiXCR, one row per CDR3 protein. The repertoire holds a few hundred thousand distinct CDR3 sequences, with less than 20% as singletons. The record originates from a study of T cells in Graves' hyperthyroidism and ophthalmopathy. Study results and caveats: For ophthalmopathy, model prediction preceded onset by a median around six months. Stable hyperthyroidism was told apart from ophthalmopathy by a model built on 13 V-J features.

Criteria for exclusion of patients were uncontrolled infection, other autoimmune disease, pregnancy or lactation. The study based diagnoses on clinical symptoms, serum thyroxine and TRAb, thyroid ultrasound and orbital computed tomography. CDR1 and CDR2 from the germline V gene are SEHNR and FQNEAQ (reference sequence). The length of the CDR3 is 13 residues. V lost 6 bases and J lost 6; bases outside the gene matches: 6. The clonotype comes from a man in his late teens or twenties with Graves' ophthalmopathy. The sequenced sample was blood. V usage is TRBV7-9 and J usage is TRBJ2-7; the match to TRBD2 covers 9 bases. This CDR3 reads CASRPSSGVEQYF. CDR3 bases: TGTGCCAGCAGACCCTCTAGCGGGGTCGAGCAGTACTTC.